The 13 T cell receptor beta chains in this list originate from one sample, sequenced in a study of blood T cells in healthy people across ages. A second PCR of about 7 to 12 cycles used a sample-barcoded 5' primer and a J-beta primer mix. TCRdb reprocessed the 5' RACE reads with MiXCR, giving one entry per CDR3 protein. The table has roughly 1.9 million distinct CDR3 sequences, more than 35% seen once. The sample taken for sequencing was blood. The source of these receptors is a human donor in good health.

The J gene is TRBJ1-2, the V gene TRBV30; D gene unclear. The CDR3 is 13 residues long. Germline V gene lookup returns CDR1 GTSNPN and CDR2 SVGIG (reference sequence). Trimming cost V 3 bases and J 8 bases, with 16 bases left between them. CDR3 in DNA: TGTGCCTGGAGGAGAGACGTCGGAAGGGGCTACACCTTC. Amino acid sequence: CAWRRDVGRGYTF.

This clonotype was seen a few times. One junction end disagrees with the germline gene, perhaps due to a read error. The rearrangement links TRBV20-1 to TRBJ2-3, with D hard to call. The length of the CDR3 is 13 residues. Per the germline V gene, CDR1 is DFQATT and CDR2 is SNEGSKA (reference sequence). The CDR3 DNA follows: TGCAGTGCTAGAGAGGGCAGCATAGATACGCAGTATTTT. Translating it yields CSAREGSIDTQYF.

This clonotype was picked up a small number of times. The chain links TRBV6-1 to TRBJ2-3; D might be TRBD1 (5 bases). Trimming took 2 bases from V and 10 from J, leaving 28 bases between them. Per germline, CDR1 MNHNS and CDR2 SASEGT. CDR3 length: 18 residues. CDR3 DNA: TGTGCCAGCAGTGAATCAGTAGGGGCAGTTACCTTAAATTTGGCGCAGTATTTT. Amino acid sequence: CASSESVGAVTLNLAQYF.

This clonotype is a singleton in its sample. This chain joins TRBV29-1 and TRBJ1-2; 7 bases are shared with TRBD1. Germline loops: CDR1 SQVTM, CDR2 ANQGSEA. The V and J ends lost 7 bases and 8 bases, in that order; junction bases with no gene match: 7. There are 11 residues in the CDR3. CDR3 region: CSANQGVGYTF. CDR3 sequence (DNA): TGCAGCGCCAATCAGGGGGTGGGCTACACCTTC.

The rearrangement uses TRBV18 and TRBJ1-1; 7 bases agree with TRBD1. CDR1 and CDR2 (germline): KGHSH, LQKENI. The CDR3 has 13 residues. V gave up 8 bases and J gave up 4 bases; unmatched junction bases: 7. The CDR3 nucleotides read TGTGCCAGCCACAGGGGTGTCGGCACTGAAGCTTTCTTT. Translated: CASHRGVGTEAFF.

The DNA for the CDR3 is TGCAGCGTTTCAAGGGAAGGCTACACCTTC. It specifies CSVSREGYTF. This chain links TRBV29-1 with TRBJ1-2; D unclear. Germline values: CDR1 SQVTM, CDR2 ANQGSEA. This CDR3 comprises 10 residues. The V end was cut by 5 bases, the J end by 8 bases, with 9 bases between. Drawing the rest from reference TRBV29-1 and TRBJ1-2, the complete variable domain is SAVISQKPSRDICQRGTSLTIQCQVDSQVTMMFWYRQQPGQSLTLIATANQGSEATYESGFVIDKFPISRPNLTFSTLTVSNMSPEDSSIYLCSVSREGYTFGSGTRLTVV.

This clonotype was recorded a few times. The chain has TRBV20-1 and TRBJ2-3; no clear D. The CDR3 extends over 14 amino acids. The ends were cut back, 6 bases at V and 4 bases at J, with 17 bases in the middle. Germline-derived CDR1 and CDR2 are DFQATT and SNEGSKA (reference sequence). The CDR3 DNA reads as TGCAGTGCACCTGCAACTCCGGGCGCAGATACGCAGTATTTT. Protein sequence: CSAPATPGADTQYF.

This clonotype was detected a few times. The CDR3 reads CASSLVPAGQETQYF. For the CDR3, the DNA is TGTGCCAGCAGCTTGGTTCCGGCAGGCCAAGAGACCCAGTACTTC. The V and J genes are TRBV5-5 and TRBJ2-5, with D unclear. The germline gives CDR1 SGHKS, CDR2 YYEKEE (reference sequence). The CDR3 has 15 residues. V was trimmed by 0 bases and J by 1 base, leaving 10 bases between them.

This clonotype was observed a few times. The chain employs TRBV6-6 and TRBJ2-7, with D possibly called TRBD1 or TRBD2 (5 bases each). The CDR3 spans 14 residues. The germline V gene encodes CDR1 MNHNY and CDR2 SVGAGI (reference sequence). V lost 6 bases and J lost 0, with 12 bases in between. CDR3 region: CASSKDGTSYEQYF. As DNA, the CDR3 is TGTGCCAGCAGCAAAGACGGGACCTCCTACGAGCAGTACTTC.

This rearrangement joins TRBV10-3 to TRBJ2-1; 9 positions match TRBD1. The CDR3 is 17 residues long. Germline CDR1 and CDR2: ENHRY and SYGVKD. The V and J ends lost 6 bases and 7 bases, in that order; junction bases with no gene match: 16. CDR3 loop: CAIRGGTGTYTGNEQFF. The CDR3 nucleotides read TGTGCCATCAGGGGGGGGACAGGGACCTATACCGGGAATGAGCAGTTCTTC.

This clonotype has only a few counts. The chain uses TRBV5-6 and TRBJ1-2; a possible D gene is TRBD1 (5 bases). The germline V and J ends were trimmed by 4 bases and 1 base, with 14 bases remaining between them. Germline V gene data show CDR1 as SGHDT and CDR2 as YYEEEE. This CDR3 comprises 15 residues. The CDR3 spells CASSKLTTVNYGYTF. For the CDR3, the DNA is TGTGCCAGCAGCAAACTTACGACAGTTAACTATGGCTACACCTTC. The entire variable domain, with the rest obtained from reference TRBV5-6 and TRBJ1-2, is as follows: DAGVTQSPTHLIKTRGQQVTLRCSPKSGHDTVSWYQQALGQGPQFIFQYYEEEERQRGNFPDRFSGHQFPNYSSELNVNALLLGDSALYLCASSKLTTVNYGYTFGSGTRLTVV.

This clonotype was found once. V and J are TRBV2 and TRBJ1-5; D ambiguous. Looked up from germline, CDR1 is SNHLY and CDR2 is FYNNEI. This CDR3 contains 13 residues. Trimming stripped 6 bases from V and 5 bases from J, with 11 bases between. Here the CDR3 reads CASRAWFDQPQHF. The CDR3 nucleotides read TGTGCCAGCAGAGCCTGGTTTGATCAGCCCCAGCATTTT.

The chain links TRBV7-9 to TRBJ2-5; weak D call: TRBD1 (6 bases). The length of the CDR3 is 14 residues. V lost 3 bases and J lost 1, with 9 bases in between. Germline CDR1 SEHNR, CDR2 FQNEAQ (reference sequence). The CDR3 DNA sequence: TGTGCCAGCAGCTTTCTGGACAGCCAAGAGACCCAGTACTTC. It codes for CASSFLDSQETQYF.